This T cell receptor beta chain comes out of a study of post-analysis software for immune sequencing data. Study in general: The disease courses spanned relapsing-remitting, secondary progressive and progressive-relapsing forms of multiple sclerosis. Study-level points and caveats: Five or six TRBV segments, TRBV5-6, TRBV5-1 and TRBV20-1 among them, were found more frequent in patients than controls.

In regard to this clonotype: Its matching antigen is unknown.

Every TCR beta cDNA library bore unique molecular identifiers. Each CDR3 protein gets one entry after TCRdb re-called the PCR reads with MiXCR. The top ten hold 4% to 5.5% of the sample, which has 750,000 to 950,000 distinct CDR3 sequences, approximately 53% seen once. The germline V and J ends were trimmed by 0 bases and 0 bases, with 11 bases remaining between them. This CDR3 has 16 amino acids. Germline assignment: CDR1 SGHRS and CDR2 YFSETQ. Sequencing input: blood. This chain uses TRBV5-1 with TRBJ2-3, with D possibly matching TRBD2 (6 bases). This sequence originates from a girl aged 5-17 years with multiple sclerosis. The DNA of the CDR3 is TGCGCCAGCAGCTTGGCTACGGGGACTAGCACAGATACGCAGTATTTT. As protein: CASSLATGTSTDTQYF.